What follows describes a single T cell receptor (beta chain). Its antigen is unknown. CDR3 length: 18 residues. Germline loops: CDR1 SGHDT, CDR2 YYEEEE. Trimming took 4 bases from V and 0 from J; bases not matched to a gene: 10. This entry is derived from a study of T-cell memory formation after mild COVID-19. At the level of the study: The two donors had largely donor-specific TCR clusters.

Points from the study as a whole: Day 15 to 85 contracting clones showed balanced CD4/CD8; later expanders leaned CD4+. Contracting CD4+ clones were located mainly in CM and EM, and CD8+ clones in EMRA.

5'RACE primed from the constant segment yielded TCR alpha and TCR beta cDNA libraries bearing sample barcodes and UMIs. MiXCR, applied by TCRdb to the 5' RACE reads, yields one record per CDR3 protein. The repertoire holds about 430,000 distinct CDR3 sequences, with 24% as singletons. The sequenced sample was PBMCs or a T cell subset sorted from them (not recorded which). This clonotype was sampled from an adult woman who had mild COVID-19 (a few samples of this study predate the infection). Cell type and time point are not known. J is TRBJ2-3 and V is TRBV5-6, with TRBD2 matching 11 bases. The CDR3 loop is CASSRRTGTSGSTDTQYF. CDR3 in DNA: TGTGCCAGCAGCCGACGCACCGGGACTAGCGGAAGCACAGATACGCAGTATTTT.